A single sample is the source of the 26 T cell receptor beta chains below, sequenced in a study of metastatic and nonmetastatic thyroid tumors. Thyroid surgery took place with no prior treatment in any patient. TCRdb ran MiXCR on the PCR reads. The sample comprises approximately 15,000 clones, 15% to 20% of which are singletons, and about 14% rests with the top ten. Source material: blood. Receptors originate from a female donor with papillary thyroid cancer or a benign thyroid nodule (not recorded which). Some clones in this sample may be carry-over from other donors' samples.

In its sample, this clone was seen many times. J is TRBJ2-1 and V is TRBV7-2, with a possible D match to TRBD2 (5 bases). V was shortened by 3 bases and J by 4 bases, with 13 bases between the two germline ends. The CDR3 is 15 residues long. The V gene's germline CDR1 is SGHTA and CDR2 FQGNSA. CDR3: CASSFALASYNEQFF. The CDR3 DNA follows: TGTGCCAGCAGCTTCGCTCTAGCTAGTTACAATGAGCAGTTCTTC.

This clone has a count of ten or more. CDR3 amino acids: CASSPSVRGSSYEQYF. The DNA of the CDR3 is TGTGCCAGCAGCCCGTCGGTAAGAGGTTCCTCCTACGAGCAGTACTTC. The V gene is TRBV7-3, the J gene TRBJ2-7; D unresolved. V was pared by 5 bases and J by 0 bases, with 17 bases between. CDR1 and CDR2 (germline): SGHTA, FQGTGA. This CDR3 is 16 amino acids long. The full variable domain, rest sourced from reference TRBV7-3 and TRBJ2-7, is GAGVSQTPSNKVTEKGKYVELRCDPISGHTALYWYRQSLGQGPEFLIYFQGTGAADDSGLPNDRFFAVRPEGSVSTLKIQRTERGDSAVYLCASSPSVRGSSYEQYFGPGTRLTVT.

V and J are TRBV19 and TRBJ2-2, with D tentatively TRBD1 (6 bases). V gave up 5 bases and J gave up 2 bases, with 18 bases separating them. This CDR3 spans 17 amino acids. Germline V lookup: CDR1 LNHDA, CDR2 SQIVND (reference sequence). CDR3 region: CASSPTGLGANTGELFF. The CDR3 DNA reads TGTGCCAGTAGTCCTACAGGGTTAGGGGCAAACACCGGGGAGCTGTTTTTT.

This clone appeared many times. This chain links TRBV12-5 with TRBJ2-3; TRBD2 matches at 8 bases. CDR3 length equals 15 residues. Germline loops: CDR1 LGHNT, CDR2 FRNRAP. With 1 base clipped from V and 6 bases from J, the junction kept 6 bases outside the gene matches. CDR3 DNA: TGTGCTAGTGGTTTGGGAGCGGGAGAAGGTGATACGCAGTATTTT. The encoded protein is CASGLGAGEGDTQYF.

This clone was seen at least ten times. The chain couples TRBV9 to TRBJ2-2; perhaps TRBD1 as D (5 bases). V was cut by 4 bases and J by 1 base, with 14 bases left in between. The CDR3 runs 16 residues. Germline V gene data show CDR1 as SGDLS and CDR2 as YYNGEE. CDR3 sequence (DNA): TGTGCCAGCAGCATCAGTGGGGCTATGAACACCGGGGAGCTGTTTTTT. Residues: CASSISGAMNTGELFF.

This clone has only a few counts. The CDR3 sequence: CATRDGLSYEQYF. DNA for the CDR3: TGTGCCACAAGGGACGGCCTCTCCTACGAGCAGTACTTC. V is TRBV24-1 and J is TRBJ2-7; D assignment may be TRBD1 or TRBD2 (5 bases each). CDR1 is KGHDR, CDR2 SFDVKD, per germline. The V end was cut by 10 bases, the J end by 0 bases, with 12 bases between. The CDR3 loop spans 13 amino acids.

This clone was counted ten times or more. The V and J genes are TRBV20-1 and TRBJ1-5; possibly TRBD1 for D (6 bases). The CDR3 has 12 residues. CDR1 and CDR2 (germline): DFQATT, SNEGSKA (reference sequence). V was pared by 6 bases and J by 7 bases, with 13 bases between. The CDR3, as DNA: TGCAGTGCCACTGAGGGGGGCCAGCCCCAGCATTTT. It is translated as CSATEGGQPQHF.

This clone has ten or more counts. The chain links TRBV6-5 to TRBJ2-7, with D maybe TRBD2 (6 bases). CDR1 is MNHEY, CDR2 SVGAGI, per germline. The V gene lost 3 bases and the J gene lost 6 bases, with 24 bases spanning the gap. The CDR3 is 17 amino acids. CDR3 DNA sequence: TGTGCCAGCAGTTATTTAGTCTCCAGCGGGCCGAGGGTCGAGCAGTACTTC. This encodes CASSYLVSSGPRVEQYF.

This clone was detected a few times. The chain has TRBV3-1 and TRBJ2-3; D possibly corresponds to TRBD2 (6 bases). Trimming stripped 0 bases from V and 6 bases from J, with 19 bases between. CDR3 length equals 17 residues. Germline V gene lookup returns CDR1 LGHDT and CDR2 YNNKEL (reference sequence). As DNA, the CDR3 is TGTGCCAGCAGCCAAGATAGTGGCGCGGGGCTCACGGATACGCAGTATTTT. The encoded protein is CASSQDSGAGLTDTQYF.

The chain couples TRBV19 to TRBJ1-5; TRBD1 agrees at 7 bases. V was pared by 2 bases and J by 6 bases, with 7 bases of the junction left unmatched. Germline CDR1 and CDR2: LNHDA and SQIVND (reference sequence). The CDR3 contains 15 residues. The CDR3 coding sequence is TGTGCCAGTAGTATAACAGGGGAACTAAGTCAGCCCCAGCATTTT. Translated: CASSITGELSQPQHF.

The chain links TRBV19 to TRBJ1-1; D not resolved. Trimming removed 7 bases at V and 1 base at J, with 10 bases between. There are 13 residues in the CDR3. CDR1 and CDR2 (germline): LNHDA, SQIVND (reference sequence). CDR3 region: CASTSSRNTEAFF. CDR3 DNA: TGTGCCAGTACCTCCTCTAGGAACACTGAAGCTTTCTTT.

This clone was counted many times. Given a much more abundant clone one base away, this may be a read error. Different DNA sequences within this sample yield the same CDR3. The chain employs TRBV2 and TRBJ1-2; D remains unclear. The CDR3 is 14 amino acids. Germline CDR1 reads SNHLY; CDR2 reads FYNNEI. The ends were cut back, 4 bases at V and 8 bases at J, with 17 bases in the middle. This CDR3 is CASSVSGGVGGYTF. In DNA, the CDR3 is TGTGCCAGCAGTGTTTCGGGTGGGGTGGGCGGCTACACCTTC.

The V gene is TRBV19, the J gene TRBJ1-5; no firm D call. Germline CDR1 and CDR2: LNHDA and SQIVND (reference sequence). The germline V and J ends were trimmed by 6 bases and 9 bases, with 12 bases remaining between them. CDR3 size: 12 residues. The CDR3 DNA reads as TGTGCCAGTAGGGCATCGGGAGGGCCCCAGCATTTT. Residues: CASRASGGPQHF.

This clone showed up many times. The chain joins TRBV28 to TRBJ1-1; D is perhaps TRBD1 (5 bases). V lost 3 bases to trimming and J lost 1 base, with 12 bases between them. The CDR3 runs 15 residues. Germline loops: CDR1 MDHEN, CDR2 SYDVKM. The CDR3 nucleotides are TGTGCCAGCAGTTTGGGGCAGGGAGGGAACACTGAAGCTTTCTTT. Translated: CASSLGQGGNTEAFF.

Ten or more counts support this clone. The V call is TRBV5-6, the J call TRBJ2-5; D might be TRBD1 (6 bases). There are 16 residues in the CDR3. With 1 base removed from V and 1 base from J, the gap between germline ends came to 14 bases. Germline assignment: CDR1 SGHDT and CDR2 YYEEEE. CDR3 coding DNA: TGTGCCAGCAGCTTGTTGTTGACAGGCACCCAAGAGACCCAGTACTTC. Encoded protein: CASSLLLTGTQETQYF.

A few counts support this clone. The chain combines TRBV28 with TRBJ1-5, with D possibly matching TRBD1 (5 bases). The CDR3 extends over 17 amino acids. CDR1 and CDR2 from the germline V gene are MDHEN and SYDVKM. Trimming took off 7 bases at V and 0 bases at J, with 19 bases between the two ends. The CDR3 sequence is CASNVPQQEYSNQPQHF. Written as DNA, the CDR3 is TGTGCCAGCAACGTACCCCAACAGGAGTATAGCAATCAGCCCCAGCATTTT. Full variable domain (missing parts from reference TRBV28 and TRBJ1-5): DVKVTQSSRYLVKRTGEKVFLECVQDMDHENMFWYRQDPGLGLRLIYFSYDVKMKEKGDIPEGYSVSREKKERFSLILESASTNQTSMYLCASNVPQQEYSNQPQHFGDGTRLSIL.

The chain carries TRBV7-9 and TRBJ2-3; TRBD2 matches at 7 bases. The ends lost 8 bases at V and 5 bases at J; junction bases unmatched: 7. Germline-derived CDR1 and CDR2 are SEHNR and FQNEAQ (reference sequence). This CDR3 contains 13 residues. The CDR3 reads CASGEGFGDTQYF. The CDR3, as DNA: TGTGCCAGCGGGGAGGGTTTCGGAGATACGCAGTATTTT.

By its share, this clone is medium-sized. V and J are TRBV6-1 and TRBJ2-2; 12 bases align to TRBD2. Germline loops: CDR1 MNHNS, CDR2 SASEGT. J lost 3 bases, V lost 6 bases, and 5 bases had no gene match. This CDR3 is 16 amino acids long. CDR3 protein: CASRPLAGGDTGELFF. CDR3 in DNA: TGTGCCAGCAGGCCCCTAGCGGGAGGGGACACCGGGGAGCTGTTTTTT.

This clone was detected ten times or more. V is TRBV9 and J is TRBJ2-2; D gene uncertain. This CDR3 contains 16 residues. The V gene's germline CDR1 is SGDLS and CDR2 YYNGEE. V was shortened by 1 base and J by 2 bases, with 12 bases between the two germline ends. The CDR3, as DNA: TGTGCCAGCAGCGTATTCCGAGTCCCAAACACCGGGGAGCTGTTTTTT. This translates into CASSVFRVPNTGELFF. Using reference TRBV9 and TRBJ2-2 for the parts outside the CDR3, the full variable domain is DSGVTQTPKHLITATGQRVTLRCSPRSGDLSVYWYQQSLDQGLQFLIQYYNGEERAKGNILERFSAQQFPDLHSELNLSSLELGDSALYFCASSVFRVPNTGELFFGEGSRLTVL.

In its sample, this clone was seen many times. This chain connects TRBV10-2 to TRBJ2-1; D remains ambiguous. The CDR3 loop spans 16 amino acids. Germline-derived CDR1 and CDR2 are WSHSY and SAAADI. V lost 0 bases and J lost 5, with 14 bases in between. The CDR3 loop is CASSESGNIINNEQFF. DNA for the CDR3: TGCGCCAGCAGTGAGTCGGGCAACATTATAAACAATGAGCAGTTCTTC.

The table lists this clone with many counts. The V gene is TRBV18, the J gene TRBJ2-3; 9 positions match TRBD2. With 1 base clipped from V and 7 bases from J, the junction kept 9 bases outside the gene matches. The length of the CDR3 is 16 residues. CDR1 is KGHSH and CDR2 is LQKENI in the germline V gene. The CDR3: CASSPRGRAASHTQYF. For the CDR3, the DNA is TGTGCCAGCTCACCACGCGGGAGGGCCGCATCACATACGCAGTATTTT.

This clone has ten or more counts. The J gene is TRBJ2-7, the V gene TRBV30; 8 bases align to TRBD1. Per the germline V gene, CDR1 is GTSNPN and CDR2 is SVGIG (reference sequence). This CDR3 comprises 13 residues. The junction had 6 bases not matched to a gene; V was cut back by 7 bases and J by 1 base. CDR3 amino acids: CAFRGRVSYEQYF. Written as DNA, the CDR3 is TGTGCCTTCAGGGGGCGAGTATCCTACGAGCAGTACTTC.

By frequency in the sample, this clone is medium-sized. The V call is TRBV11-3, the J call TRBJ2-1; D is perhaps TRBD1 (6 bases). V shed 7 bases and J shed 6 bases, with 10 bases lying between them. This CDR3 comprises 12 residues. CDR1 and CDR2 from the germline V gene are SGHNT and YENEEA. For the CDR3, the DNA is TGTGCCAGCACCTCAGGGGTCAATGAGCAGTTCTTC. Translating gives CASTSGVNEQFF.

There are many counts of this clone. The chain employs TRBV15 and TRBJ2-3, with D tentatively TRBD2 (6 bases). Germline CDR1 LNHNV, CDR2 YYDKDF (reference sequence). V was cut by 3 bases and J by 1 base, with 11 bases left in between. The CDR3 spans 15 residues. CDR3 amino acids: CATSRTRGRTDTQYF. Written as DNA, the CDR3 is TGTGCCACCAGCAGGACTAGGGGCCGCACAGATACGCAGTATTTT.

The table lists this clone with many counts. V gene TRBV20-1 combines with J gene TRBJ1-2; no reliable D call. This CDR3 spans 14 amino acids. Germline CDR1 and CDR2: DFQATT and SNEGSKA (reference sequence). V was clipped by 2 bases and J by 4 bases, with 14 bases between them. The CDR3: CSARSRRNFYGYTF. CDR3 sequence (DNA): TGCAGTGCTAGAAGTCGGAGGAATTTCTATGGCTACACCTTC.

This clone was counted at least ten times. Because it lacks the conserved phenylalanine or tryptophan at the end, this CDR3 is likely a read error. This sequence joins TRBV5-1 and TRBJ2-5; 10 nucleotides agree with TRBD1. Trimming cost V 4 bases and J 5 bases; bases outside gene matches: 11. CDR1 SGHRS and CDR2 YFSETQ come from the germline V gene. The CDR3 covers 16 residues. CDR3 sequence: CASSAGTGDGWETQYL. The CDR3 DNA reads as TGCGCCAGCAGCGCCGGGACAGGGGATGGTTGGGAGACCCAGTACCTC.